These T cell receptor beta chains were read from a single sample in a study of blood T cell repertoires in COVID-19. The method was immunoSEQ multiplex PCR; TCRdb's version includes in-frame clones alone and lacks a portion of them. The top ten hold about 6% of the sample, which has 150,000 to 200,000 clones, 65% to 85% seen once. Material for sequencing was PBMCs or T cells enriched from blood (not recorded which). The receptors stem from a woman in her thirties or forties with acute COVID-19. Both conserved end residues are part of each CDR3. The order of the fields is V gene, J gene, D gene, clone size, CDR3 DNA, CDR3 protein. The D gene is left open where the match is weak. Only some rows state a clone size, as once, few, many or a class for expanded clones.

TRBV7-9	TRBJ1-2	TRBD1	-	TGTGCCAGCAGCCACACAGAGAGAGACAGGGGGCAAGAGGGCTACACCTTC	CASSHTERDRGQEGYTF
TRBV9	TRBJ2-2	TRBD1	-	TGTGCCAGCACGGACCCCCTGGGACAGTACACCGGGGAGCTGTTTTTT	CASTDPLGQYTGELFF
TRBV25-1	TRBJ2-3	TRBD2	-	TGTGCCAGCAGTGAGCTGGGACTAGCGGGGACCACAGATACGCAGTATTTT	CASSELGLAGTTDTQYF
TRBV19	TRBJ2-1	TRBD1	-	TGTGCCAGTAGTCTCACAGGGGGCGCGTCTAGGGAGCAGTTCTTC	CASSLTGGASREQFF
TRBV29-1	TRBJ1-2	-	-	TGCAGCGTTGGACAGGATCCTAACTATGGCTACACCTTC	CSVGQDPNYGYTF
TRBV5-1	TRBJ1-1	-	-	TGCGCCAGCAGCTTACAGGACCAGAACACTGAAGCTTTCTTT	CASSLQDQNTEAFF
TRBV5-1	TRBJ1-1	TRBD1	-	TGCGCCAGCAGCTTACGATGGGACAGGGTTAACACTGAAGCTTTCTTT	CASSLRWDRVNTEAFF
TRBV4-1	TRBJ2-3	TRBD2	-	TGCGCCAGCAGCCCCGAGCTAGCGGGGCCAAGCACAGATACGCAGTATTTT	CASSPELAGPSTDTQYF
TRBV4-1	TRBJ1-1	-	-	TGCGCCAGCAGCCAAGATGTCAACCGCGGGGGTAAGGACACTGAAGCTTTCTTT	CASSQDVNRGGKDTEAFF
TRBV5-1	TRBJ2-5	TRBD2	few	TGCGCCAGCAGCTTAAGGGGGCTAGCGGGAGAAGAGACCCAGTACTTC	CASSLRGLAGEETQYF
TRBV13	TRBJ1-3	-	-	TGTGCCAGCAGCTTAGGAGGGACACTAAGTCCTGGAAACACCATATATTTT	CASSLGGTLSPGNTIYF
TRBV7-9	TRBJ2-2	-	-	TGTGCCAGCAGCTTAGGGAGGGGGCGCCAATCGAACACCGGGGAGCTGTTTTTT	CASSLGRGRQSNTGELFF
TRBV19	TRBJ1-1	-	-	TGTGCCACCTCAGGGCGGGGGAGTCGAGAAGCTTTCTTT	CATSGRGSREAFF
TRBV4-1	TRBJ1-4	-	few	TGCGCCAGCAGCCAGGGTTCCTTCGGGGAAAAACTGTTTTTT	CASSQGSFGEKLFF
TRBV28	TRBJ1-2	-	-	TGTGCCAGCAGTCAGACAGGCTATGGCTACACCTTC	CASSQTGYGYTF
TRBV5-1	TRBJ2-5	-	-	TGCGCCAGCAGCCCTGGTAGCGGTCAAGAGACCCAGTACTTC	CASSPGSGQETQYF
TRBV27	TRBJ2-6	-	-	TGTGCCAGCAGTTTACAGCGTGCTGGGGCCAACGTCCTGACTTTC	CASSLQRAGANVLTF
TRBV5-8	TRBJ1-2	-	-	TGTGCCAGCAGCTTTACAGGGTTGGGCTACACCTTC	CASSFTGLGYTF
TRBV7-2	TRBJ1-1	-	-	TGTGCCAGCAGCTTATTTGGACAGTCGAACACTGAAGCTTTCTTT	CASSLFGQSNTEAFF
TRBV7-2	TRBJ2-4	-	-	TGTGCCAGCAGCCCTTTATGGACGACAGGCAGAAAAAACATTCAGTACTTC	CASSPLWTTGRKNIQYF
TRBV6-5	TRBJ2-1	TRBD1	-	TGTGCCAGCGACGGGGACAGGGGGCATAATGAGCAGTTCTTC	CASDGDRGHNEQFF
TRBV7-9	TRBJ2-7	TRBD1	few	TGTGCCAGCAGCACAGGGGGCCCCTACGAGCAGTACTTC	CASSTGGPYEQYF
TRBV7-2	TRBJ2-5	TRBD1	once	TGTGCCAGCAGCCACCGGGACAGGGGGGAGACCCAGTACTTC	CASSHRDRGETQYF
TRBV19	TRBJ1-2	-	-	TGTGCCAGTAGTGTAGACGGTAACTATGGCTACACCTTC	CASSVDGNYGYTF
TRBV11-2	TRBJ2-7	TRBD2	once	TGTGAGGTTCCCGCCGAGGCGGGAGGGGGCTACGAGCAGTACTTC	CEVPAEAGGGYEQYF
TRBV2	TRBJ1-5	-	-	TGTGCCAGCAGTGAGGAGGGTCGCCAGCCCCAGCATTTT	CASSEEGRQPQHF
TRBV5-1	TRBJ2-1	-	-	TGCGCCAGCAGCTTGGATGGGCGGGTGTACAATGAGCAGTTCTTC	CASSLDGRVYNEQFF
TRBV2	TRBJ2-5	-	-	TGTGCCAGCGGTAGGGGAGAGACCCAGTACTTC	CASGRGETQYF
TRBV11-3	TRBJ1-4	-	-	TGTGCCAGCAGCTTAACGAGATGGAATGAAAAACTGTTTTTT	CASSLTRWNEKLFF